The T cell receptor (beta chain) under discussion was sequenced for a study of tumor-infiltrating lymphocytes in primary liver carcinoma. Extraction also yielded germline DNA, while blood RNA was obtained from unsorted whole blood. Synthesis of TCR beta cDNA was carried out from 500 ng total RNA with a constant-region primer. Slightly modified ARM-PCR served as the procedure for the TCR beta libraries. These libraries came from three rounds of nested multiplex PCR. A C-beta reverse primer was combined with TRBV1-TRBV30 forward primers in the first two PCR rounds, and each round had approximately 9 cycles. Using its own MiXCR run on the multiplex PCR reads, TCRdb lists one record per CDR3 protein. The sample shows about 330,000 distinct CDR3 sequences, 65% of them seen only once. This clonotype was seen ten or more times. The CDR3 is made up of 16 amino acids. The germline V gene encodes CDR1 MNHNS and CDR2 SASEGT. Trimming cost V 1 base and J 1 base, with 11 bases left between them.

The sequence derives from a man in his forties with primary liver carcinoma and hepatitis B virus infection. The rearrangement links TRBV6-1 to TRBJ1-5; D is perhaps TRBD1 (6 bases). Sequenced sample: peripheral blood. The CDR3 protein is CASSEVPTGSNQPQHF. The CDR3 nucleotides are TGTGCCAGCAGTGAAGTGCCAACAGGGAGCAATCAGCCCCAGCATTTT.